These 2 T cell receptor beta chains were sequenced from one sample in a study of neoadjuvant anti-PD-1 for oral cavity cancer. Time point: after neoadjuvant nivolumab, at surgical resection. Profiling relied on immunoSEQ multiplex PCR, and the TCRdb table lists in-frame clones only, not all of them. Seen here are about 14,000 clones, roughly 35% observed once, and the top ten hold 30% to 45%. This material consisted of tumor tissue, taken after nivolumab (anti-PD-1) treatment. These receptors originate from a person aged 35-80 years with oral cavity squamous cell carcinoma.

CDR3 residues: CASSESFGISGNTIYF. In nucleotides, the CDR3 is TGCGCCAGCAGTGAGTCCTTCGGGATCTCTGGAAACACCATATATTTT. The V and J genes are TRBV10-2 and TRBJ1-3; D uncertain. Germline assignment: CDR1 WSHSY and CDR2 SAAADI. V dropped 0 bases and J dropped 0 bases, with 9 bases sitting between them. The CDR3 spans 16 residues.

V and J are TRBV11-2 and TRBJ2-7, with 11 bases identical to TRBD1. The CDR3 loop spans 15 amino acids. Losses at the gene ends were 5 bases for V and 4 bases for J; bases not matched to a gene: 7. Germline V gene data show CDR1 as SGHAT and CDR2 as FQNNGV. The CDR3 here is CASSLGTGGGYEQYF. CDR3 bases: TGTGCCAGCAGCCTAGGGACAGGGGGTGGGTACGAGCAGTACTTC.